Following are 17 T cell receptor beta chains from one sample sequenced in a study of blood T cell repertoires in COVID-19 (dated by TCRdb to 2018 to 2020). Libraries were constructed by the immunoSEQ multiplex PCR assay. Here the immuneACCESS table is served through TCRdb, limited to in-frame sequences with V and J called. Missing clones are a known gap in these copies; in checked studies unresolved V genes cover under half, and the rest lacks a known reason. For this sample the table gives about 300,000 clones, of which around 92% were detected only once. The biggest ten clones account for over 1.5% of the sample. Sequences were obtained from peripheral blood. The receptors here all came from a woman in her thirties with COVID-19, enrolled during active disease.

The rearrangement joins TRBV2 to TRBJ2-1, with 14 bases identical to TRBD2. The CDR3 contains 13 residues. Germline-derived CDR1 and CDR2 are SNHLY and FYNNEI. With 6 bases clipped from V and 16 bases from J, the junction kept 8 bases outside the gene matches. DNA for the CDR3: TGTGCCAGCAGCCTCCGGACTAGCGGGGGGATCTTCTTC. Translation gives CASSLRTSGGIFF.

J is TRBJ2-7 and V is TRBV9, with TRBD1 identical over 9 bases. This CDR3 comprises 15 residues. V shed 3 bases and J 6 bases; nucleotides not matched to a gene: 10. Per the germline V gene, CDR1 is SGDLS and CDR2 is YYNGEE. In nucleotides, the CDR3 is TGTGCCAGCAGCGCTCCGACAGGGGGGGCGGGCGAGCAGTACTTC. Translated: CASSAPTGGAGEQYF.

V gene TRBV10-3 combines with J gene TRBJ2-5; 7 bases are shared with TRBD1. From germline, CDR1 is ENHRY and CDR2 SYGVKD. The CDR3 spans 15 residues. J was trimmed by 2 bases and V by 5 bases; bases with no gene match: 8. The CDR3: CAISRRQGPQETQYF. The CDR3 bases are TGTGCCATCAGTCGCCGACAGGGACCTCAAGAGACCCAGTACTTC.

The gene calls are TRBV3-1 (or the pseudogene TRBV3-2) and TRBJ2-5; D uncertain. This CDR3 is 12 amino acids long. Deletions cut 1 base from V and 5 bases from J, with 5 bases between. Germline CDR1 and CDR2: LGHDT and YNNKEL (reference sequence). The CDR3 sequence: CASSQVRETQYF. CDR3 bases: TGTGCCAGCAGCCAAGTCAGGGAGACCCAGTACTTC.

This clone was seen a handful of times. This chain connects TRBV5-1 to TRBJ1-1, with 11 bases that match TRBD1. The CDR3 covers 15 residues. V trimming: 3 bases; J trimming: 0 bases; junction bases outside the gene matches: 1. The germline V gene has CDR1 SGHRS and CDR2 YFSETQ. CDR3 region: CASSSGQGVNTEAFF. The CDR3 DNA follows: TGCGCCAGCAGCTCGGGACAGGGGGTGAACACTGAAGCTTTCTTT.

The chain is built from TRBV19 and TRBJ1-1; D may be TRBD1 (5 bases). V gave up 5 bases and J gave up 4 bases, with 11 bases separating them. The CDR3 length is 13 residues. CDR1 LNHDA and CDR2 SQIVND come from the germline V gene (reference sequence). CDR3 sequence: CASSVGTLTEAFF. DNA of the CDR3: TGTGCCAGTAGTGTGGGGACTCTCACTGAAGCTTTCTTT.

This rearrangement joins TRBV23-1 to TRBJ1-1; the D is unclear. TRBV23-1 is an ORF, with its function uncertain. CDR3 length equals 13 residues. Trimming took 4 bases from V and 1 from J, leaving 7 bases between them. DNA for the CDR3: TGCGCCAGCAGTCGAGGCGGGAACACTGAAGCTTTCTTT. It translates to CASSRGGNTEAFF.

This clone was counted a few times. The gene calls are TRBV19 and TRBJ2-7, with 7 bases aligning to TRBD2. Trimming removed 11 bases from V and 2 bases from J; junction bases left unmatched: 21. The CDR3 length is 17 residues. In germline, CDR1 is LNHDA, CDR2 SQIVND (reference sequence). The CDR3 loop reads CAGARDSGTTGPYEQYV. The CDR3 DNA reads TGTGCCGGAGCTCGGGATTCGGGGACTACCGGGCCCTACGAGCAGTACGTC.

The chain has TRBV28 and TRBJ1-2; possible D gene TRBD1, 5 bases. The CDR3 covers 14 residues. Trimming removed 3 bases from V and 8 bases from J, with 16 bases in between. The V gene's germline CDR1 is MDHEN and CDR2 SYDVKM. CDR3 nucleotide sequence: TGTGCCAGCAGTTTTGGGGCCTCACTTGGCGGCTACACCTTC. Translation: CASSFGASLGGYTF.

The rearrangement joins TRBV6-5 to TRBJ1-1; TRBD1 is a possible D gene (5 bases). The CDR3 sequence is 16 residues long. Per germline, CDR1 MNHEY and CDR2 SVGAGI. Trimming removed 0 bases at V and 4 bases at J, with 15 bases between. CDR3 DNA sequence: TGTGCCAGCAGTTACTCGGTTTTTGGGGGGTCCACTGAAGCTTTCTTT. Encoded protein: CASSYSVFGGSTEAFF.

V usage is TRBV12-3 or TRBV12-4 and J usage is TRBJ2-1, with 11 bases that match TRBD2. With V trimmed by 6 bases and J by 9 bases, 4 bases remained unmatched. The CDR3 loop spans 13 amino acids. CDR3 amino acids: CASSLAGGFEQFF. In DNA form, the CDR3 reads TGTGCCAGCAGCCTAGCGGGGGGTTTTGAGCAGTTCTTC.

The chain links TRBV5-6 to TRBJ1-2; TRBD1 matches 9 bases. This CDR3 is built from 14 residues. After removal of 2 bases from V and 4 bases from J, the junction contained 3 bases not matched to a gene. CDR1 and CDR2 from the germline V gene are SGHDT and YYEEEE. The CDR3 protein is CASSLGQGSYGYTF. CDR3 bases: TGTGCCAGCAGCTTAGGACAGGGGAGCTATGGCTACACCTTC.

This clone was detected only once. The chain is built from TRBV9 and TRBJ1-2, with D perhaps matching TRBD1 (6 bases). CDR3 length: 15 residues. Trimming left V 3 bases short and J 7 bases short, with 19 bases between. Germline lookup yields CDR1 SGDLS and CDR2 YYNGEE. The CDR3 bases are TGTGCCAGCAGCGGAGGTACAACCGGGGGGCTTGGCTACACCTTC. Residues: CASSGGTTGGLGYTF.

The chain links TRBV5-5 to TRBJ1-2, with D possibly matching TRBD1 (6 bases). The germline CDR1 and CDR2 sequences are SGHKS and YYEKEE (reference sequence). With 0 bases removed from V and 8 bases from J, the gap between germline ends came to 11 bases. This CDR3 has 13 residues. This chain's CDR3 is CASSLGGPQGYTF. The CDR3 DNA is TGTGCCAGCAGCTTGGGGGGGCCCCAGGGCTACACCTTC.

The rearrangement joins TRBV6-2 or TRBV6-3 to TRBJ2-2; D might be TRBD2 (5 bases). Trimming stripped 0 bases from V and 6 bases from J, with 14 bases between. This CDR3 has 16 amino acids. CDR1 is MNHEY and CDR2 is SVGEGT in the germline V gene. In nucleotides, the CDR3 is TGTGCCAGCAGTTACTCGAGGAGGACCGGGGCCGGGGAGCTGTTTTTT. Its translation: CASSYSRRTGAGELFF.

This sequence joins TRBV28 and TRBJ2-3; weak D call: TRBD2 (6 bases). The CDR3 loop spans 13 amino acids. CDR1 is MDHEN, CDR2 SYDVKM, per germline. The V and J ends lost 9 bases and 0 bases respectively, with 10 bases between them. The CDR3 DNA sequence: TGTGCCAGTGCGGGGAGTAGCACAGATACGCAGTATTTT. The encoded protein is CASAGSSTDTQYF.

V usage is TRBV4-1 and J usage is TRBJ2-3, with 10 bases matching TRBD2. Per germline, CDR1 MGHRA and CDR2 YSYEKL. This CDR3 is 17 amino acids long. The junction had 5 bases not matched to a gene; V was cut back by 1 base and J by 1 base. The chain's CDR3 is CASSQGRTSGRTDTQYF. For the CDR3, the DNA is TGCGCCAGCAGCCAAGGCCGGACTAGCGGCCGCACAGATACGCAGTATTTT.